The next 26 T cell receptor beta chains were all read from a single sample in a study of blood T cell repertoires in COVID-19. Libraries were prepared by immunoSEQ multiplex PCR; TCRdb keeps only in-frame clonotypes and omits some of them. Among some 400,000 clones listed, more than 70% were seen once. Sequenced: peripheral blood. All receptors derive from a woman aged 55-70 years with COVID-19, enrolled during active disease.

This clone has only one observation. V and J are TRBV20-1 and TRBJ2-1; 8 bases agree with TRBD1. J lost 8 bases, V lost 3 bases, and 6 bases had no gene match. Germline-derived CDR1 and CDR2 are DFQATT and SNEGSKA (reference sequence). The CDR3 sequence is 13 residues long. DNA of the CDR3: TGCAGTGCTAGTGGGGACAGGCAATATGAGCAGTTCTTC. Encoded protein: CSASGDRQYEQFF.

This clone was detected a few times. CDR3 nucleotide sequence: TGTGCCAGCAGCGTACAGGGGACGAGAGAGACCCAGTACTTC. Protein: CASSVQGTRETQYF. V and J are TRBV9 and TRBJ2-5, with D perhaps matching TRBD1 (6 bases). The CDR3 runs 14 residues. CDR1 is SGDLS, CDR2 YYNGEE, per germline. Trimming removed 1 base from V and 4 bases from J, with 11 bases in between.

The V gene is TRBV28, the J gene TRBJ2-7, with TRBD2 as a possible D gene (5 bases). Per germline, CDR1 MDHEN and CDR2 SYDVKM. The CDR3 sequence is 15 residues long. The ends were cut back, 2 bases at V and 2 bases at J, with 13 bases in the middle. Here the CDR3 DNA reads TGTGCCAGCAGTTTACCGAGGGTGGTAGCCTACGAGCAGTACTTC. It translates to CASSLPRVVAYEQYF.

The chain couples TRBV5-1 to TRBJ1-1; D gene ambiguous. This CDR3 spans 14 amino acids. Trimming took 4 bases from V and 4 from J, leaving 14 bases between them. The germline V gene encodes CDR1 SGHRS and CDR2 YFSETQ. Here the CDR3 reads CASSLGLAGTEAFF. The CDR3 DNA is TGCGCCAGCAGCCTGGGCCTCGCAGGCACTGAAGCTTTCTTT.

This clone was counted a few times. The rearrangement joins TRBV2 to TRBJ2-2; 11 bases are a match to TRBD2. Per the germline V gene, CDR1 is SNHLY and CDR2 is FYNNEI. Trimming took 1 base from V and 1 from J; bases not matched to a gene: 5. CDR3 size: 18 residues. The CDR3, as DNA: TGTGCCAGCAGTGAAGAGAAAGGACTAGCGGGGAACACCGGGGAGCTGTTTTTT. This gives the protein CASSEEKGLAGNTGELFF.

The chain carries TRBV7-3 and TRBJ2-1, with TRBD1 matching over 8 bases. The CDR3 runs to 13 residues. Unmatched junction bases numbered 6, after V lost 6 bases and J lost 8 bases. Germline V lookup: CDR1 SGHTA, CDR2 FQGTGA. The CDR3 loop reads CASSRQDRDEQFF. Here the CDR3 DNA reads TGTGCCAGCAGTCGACAGGACAGGGATGAGCAGTTCTTC.

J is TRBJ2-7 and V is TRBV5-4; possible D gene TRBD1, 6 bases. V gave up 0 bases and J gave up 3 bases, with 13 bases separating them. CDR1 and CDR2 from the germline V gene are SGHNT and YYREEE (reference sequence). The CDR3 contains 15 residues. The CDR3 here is CASSLVGTRHYEQYF. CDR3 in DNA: TGTGCCAGCAGCTTGGTTGGGACACGCCACTACGAGCAGTACTTC.

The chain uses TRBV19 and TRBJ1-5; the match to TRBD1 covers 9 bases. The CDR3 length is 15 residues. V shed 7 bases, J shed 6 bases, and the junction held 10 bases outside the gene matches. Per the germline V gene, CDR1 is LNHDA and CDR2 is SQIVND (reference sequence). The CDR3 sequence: CASTLPGTGSQPQHF. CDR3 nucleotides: TGTGCCAGTACCCTCCCGGGGACAGGGAGTCAGCCCCAGCATTTT.

The CDR3 is CASSLGTGNTIYF. The CDR3 DNA sequence: TGTGCCAGCAGCTTGGGGACAGGAAACACCATATATTTT. V usage is TRBV5-5 and J usage is TRBJ1-3; possible D gene TRBD1, 5 bases. The CDR3 loop spans 13 amino acids. Germline loops: CDR1 SGHKS, CDR2 YYEKEE (reference sequence). V was pared by 0 bases and J by 4 bases, with 5 bases between.

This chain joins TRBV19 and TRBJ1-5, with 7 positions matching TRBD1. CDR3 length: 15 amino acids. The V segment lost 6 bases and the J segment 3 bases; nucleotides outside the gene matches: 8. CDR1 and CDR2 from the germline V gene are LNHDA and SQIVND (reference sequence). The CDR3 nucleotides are TGTGCCAGTAGCCCTACAGGGGCGACCAATCAGCCCCAGCATTTT. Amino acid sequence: CASSPTGATNQPQHF.

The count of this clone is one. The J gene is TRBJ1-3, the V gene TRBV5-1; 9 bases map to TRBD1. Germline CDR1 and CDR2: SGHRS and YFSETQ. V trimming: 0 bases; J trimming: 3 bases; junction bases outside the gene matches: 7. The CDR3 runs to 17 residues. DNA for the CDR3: TGCGCCAGCAGCTTGGCCGGGACAGGGTTTTATGGAAACACCATATATTTT. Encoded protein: CASSLAGTGFYGNTIYF.

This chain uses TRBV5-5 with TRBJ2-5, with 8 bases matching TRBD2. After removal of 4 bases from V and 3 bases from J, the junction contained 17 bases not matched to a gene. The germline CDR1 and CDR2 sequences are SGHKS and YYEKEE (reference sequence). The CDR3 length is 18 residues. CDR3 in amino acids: CASSPRGPVAGFEETQYF. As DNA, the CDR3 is TGTGCCAGCAGCCCAAGGGGCCCAGTAGCGGGGTTTGAAGAGACCCAGTACTTC.

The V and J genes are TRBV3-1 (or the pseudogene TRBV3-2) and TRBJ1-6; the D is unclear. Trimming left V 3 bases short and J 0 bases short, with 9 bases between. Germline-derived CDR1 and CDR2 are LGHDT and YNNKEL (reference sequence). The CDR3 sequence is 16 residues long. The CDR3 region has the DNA TGTGCCAGCAGCCATTTGGGGAGCTCCTATAATTCACCCCTCCACTTT. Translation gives CASSHLGSSYNSPLHF.

The DNA for the CDR3 is TGCGCCAGCAGCTTGGAAGGGGGGGGCACAGATACGCAGTATTTT. Residues: CASSLEGGGTDTQYF. This chain joins TRBV5-1 and TRBJ2-3, with D possibly being TRBD2 (7 bases). V lost 0 bases to trimming and J lost 1 base, with 9 bases between them. The CDR3 totals 15 residues. CDR1 is SGHRS and CDR2 is YFSETQ in the germline V gene.

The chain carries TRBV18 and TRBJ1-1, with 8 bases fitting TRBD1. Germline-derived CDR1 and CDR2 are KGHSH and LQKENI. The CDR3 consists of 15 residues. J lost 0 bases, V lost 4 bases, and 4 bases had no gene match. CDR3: CASSLQGELNTEAFF. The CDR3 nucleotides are TGTGCCAGCTCACTACAGGGGGAACTGAACACTGAAGCTTTCTTT.

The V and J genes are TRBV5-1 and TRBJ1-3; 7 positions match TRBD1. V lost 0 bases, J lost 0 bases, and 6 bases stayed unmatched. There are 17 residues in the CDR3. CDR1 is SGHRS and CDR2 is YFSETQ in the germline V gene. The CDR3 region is CASSLVQGGASGNTIYF. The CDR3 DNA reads TGCGCCAGCAGCTTGGTGCAGGGGGGCGCCTCTGGAAACACCATATATTTT.

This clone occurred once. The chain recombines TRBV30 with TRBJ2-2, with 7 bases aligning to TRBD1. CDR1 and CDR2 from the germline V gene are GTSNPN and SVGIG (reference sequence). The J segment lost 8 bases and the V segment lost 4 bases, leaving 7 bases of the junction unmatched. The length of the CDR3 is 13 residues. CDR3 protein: CAWNQQGLGELFF. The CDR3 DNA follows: TGTGCCTGGAACCAACAGGGGCTGGGGGAGCTGTTTTTT. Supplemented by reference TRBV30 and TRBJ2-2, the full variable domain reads SQTIHQWPATLVQPVGSPLSLECTVEGTSNPNLYWYRQAAGRGLQLLFYSVGIGQISSEVPQNLSASRPQDRQFILSSKKLLLSDSGFYLCAWNQQGLGELFFGEGSRLTVL.

The CDR3 sequence: CATSRDRVGGANVLTF. CDR3 nucleotide sequence: TGTGCCACCAGCAGAGATCGGGTTGGTGGGGCCAACGTCCTGACTTTC. The rearrangement links TRBV15 to TRBJ2-6, with no clear D. The germline CDR1 and CDR2 sequences are LNHNV and YYDKDF (reference sequence). CDR3 length: 16 amino acids. Trimming left V 0 bases short and J 3 bases short, with 9 bases between.

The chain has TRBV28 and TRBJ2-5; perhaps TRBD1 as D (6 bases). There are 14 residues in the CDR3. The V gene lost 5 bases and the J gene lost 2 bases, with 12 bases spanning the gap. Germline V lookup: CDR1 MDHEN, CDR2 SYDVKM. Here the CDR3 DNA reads TGTGCCAGCAGTCAACAGGGATTTCAAGAGACCCAGTACTTC. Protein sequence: CASSQQGFQETQYF.

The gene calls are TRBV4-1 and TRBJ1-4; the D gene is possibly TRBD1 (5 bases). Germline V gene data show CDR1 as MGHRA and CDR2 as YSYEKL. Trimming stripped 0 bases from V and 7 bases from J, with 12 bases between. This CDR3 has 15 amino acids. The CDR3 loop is CASSQDRGKSEKLFF. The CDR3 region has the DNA TGCGCCAGCAGCCAAGATAGGGGAAAAAGTGAAAAACTGTTTTTT.

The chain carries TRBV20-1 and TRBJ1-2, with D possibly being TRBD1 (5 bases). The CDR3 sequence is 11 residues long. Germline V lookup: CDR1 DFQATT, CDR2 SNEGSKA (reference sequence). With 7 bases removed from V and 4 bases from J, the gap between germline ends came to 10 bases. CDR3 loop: CSVQVPYGYTF. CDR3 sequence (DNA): TGCAGTGTACAGGTTCCCTATGGCTACACCTTC.

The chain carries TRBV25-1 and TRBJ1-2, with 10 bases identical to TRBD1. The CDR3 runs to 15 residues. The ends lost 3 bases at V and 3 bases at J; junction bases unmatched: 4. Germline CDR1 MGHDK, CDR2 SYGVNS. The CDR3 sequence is CASSDLGTGDYGYTF. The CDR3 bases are TGTGCCAGCAGTGATCTGGGGACAGGGGACTATGGCTACACCTTC.

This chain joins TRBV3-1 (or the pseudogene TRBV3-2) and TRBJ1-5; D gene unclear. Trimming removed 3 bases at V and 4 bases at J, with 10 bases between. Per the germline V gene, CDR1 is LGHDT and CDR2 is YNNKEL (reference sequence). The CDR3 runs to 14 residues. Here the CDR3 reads CASSHGRENQPQHF. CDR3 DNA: TGTGCCAGCAGCCACGGGAGGGAGAATCAGCCCCAGCATTTT.

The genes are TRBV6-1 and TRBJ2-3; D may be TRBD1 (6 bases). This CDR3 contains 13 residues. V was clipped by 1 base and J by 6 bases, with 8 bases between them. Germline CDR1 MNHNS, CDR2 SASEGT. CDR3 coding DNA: TGTGCCAGCAGTGAAGGGCAGGGGGATACGCAGTATTTT. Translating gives CASSEGQGDTQYF.

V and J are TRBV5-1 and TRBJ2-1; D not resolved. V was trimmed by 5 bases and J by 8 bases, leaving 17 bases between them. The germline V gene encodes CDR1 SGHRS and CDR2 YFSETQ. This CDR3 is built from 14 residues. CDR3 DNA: TGCGCCAGCAGGATTGCCAGCGAGTTCGATGAGCAGTTCTTC. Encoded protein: CASRIASEFDEQFF.

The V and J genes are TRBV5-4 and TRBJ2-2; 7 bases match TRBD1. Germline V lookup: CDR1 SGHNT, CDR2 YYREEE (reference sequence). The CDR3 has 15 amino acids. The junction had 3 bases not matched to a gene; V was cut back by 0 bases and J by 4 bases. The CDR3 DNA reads TGTGCCAGCAGCTTGGTACAGGGGCCCACCGGGGAGCTGTTTTTT. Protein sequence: CASSLVQGPTGELFF. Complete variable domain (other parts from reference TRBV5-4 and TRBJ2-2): ETGVTQSPTHLIKTRGQQVTLRCSSQSGHNTVSWYQQALGQGPQFIFQYYREEENGRGNFPPRFSGLQFPNYSSELNVNALELDDSALYLCASSLVQGPTGELFFGEGSRLTVL.